This T cell receptor (beta chain) was captured by sequencing in a study of siplizumab effects on memory and regulatory T cells. The repertoire was sequenced with immunoSEQ multiplex PCR; TCRdb's copy has only in-frame clones and lacks some. The top ten hold more than 0.075% of the sample, which has 50,000 to 75,000 clones, approximately 97% seen once. This clone was recorded only once. Its antigen is unknown. CDR3 length: 15 amino acids. With 0 bases removed from V and 4 bases from J, the gap between germline ends came to 8 bases. The V gene's germline CDR1 is SGDLS and CDR2 YYNGEE. Regarding the study as a whole: Apparently more diverse than memory cells, naive T cells also seemed major alloresponse contributors.

The TCR comes from a human donor in good health. The sequenced sample was naive CD8+ T cells sorted from blood. The chain is built from TRBV9 and TRBJ1-6; D call uncertain. CDR3 sequence: CASSVGTAYNSPLHF. In DNA form, the CDR3 reads TGTGCCAGCAGCGTAGGAACCGCTTATAATTCACCCCTCCACTTT.